The 21 T cell receptor beta chains presented below share a single source sample, sequenced in a study of long-term antiretroviral therapy in people with HIV. Researchers report immunoSEQ v3.0 was run at survey level. Clones were read by immunoSEQ multiplex PCR, and TCRdb kept only the in-frame ones, dropping some. In the table there are 34,000 or so clones, roughly 85% of which are singletons. The sequences come from unsorted PBMCs, collected 3.3 years after starting antiretroviral therapy. These receptors were collected from a man in his late teens or twenties with HIV.

This clone counts as medium-sized. This chain uses TRBV9 with TRBJ2-1; perhaps TRBD2 as D (5 bases). The germline V gene has CDR1 SGDLS and CDR2 YYNGEE. This CDR3 has 14 amino acids. The V end was cut by 0 bases, the J end by 7 bases, with 11 bases between. For the CDR3, the DNA is TGTGCCAGCAGCGTAGTGGTTACGGGGAATGAGCAGTTCTTC. Its translation is CASSVVVTGNEQFF. Together with reference TRBV9 and TRBJ2-1, the CDR3 gives the full variable domain: DSGVTQTPKHLITATGQRVTLRCSPRSGDLSVYWYQQSLDQGLQFLIQYYNGEERAKGNILERFSAQQFPDLHSELNLSSLELGDSALYFCASSVVVTGNEQFFGPGTRLTVL.

V is TRBV7-6 and J is TRBJ1-1, with 9 bases lining up with TRBD1. The V and J ends lost 5 bases and 5 bases, in that order; junction bases with no gene match: 6. The CDR3 runs 14 residues. The germline V gene has CDR1 SGHVS and CDR2 FNYEAQ. The CDR3 spells CASSPQGARTEAFF. DNA for the CDR3: TGTGCCAGCAGCCCACAGGGGGCGCGGACTGAAGCTTTCTTT.

This rearrangement joins TRBV11-2 to TRBJ1-1; no clear D. The CDR3 spans 15 residues. Germline V CDR1 and CDR2: SGHAT, FQNNGV. V was clipped by 1 base and J by 0 bases, with 9 bases between them. CDR3 in amino acids: CASSLGGEMNTEAFF. Here the CDR3 DNA reads TGTGCCAGCAGCTTAGGTGGGGAGATGAACACTGAAGCTTTCTTT. The full variable domain, with the rest looked up from reference TRBV11-2 and TRBJ1-1, is EAGVAQSPRYKIIEKRQSVAFWCNPISGHATLYWYQQILGQGPKLLIQFQNNGVVDDSQLPKDRFSAERLKGVDSTLKIQPAKLEDSAVYLCASSLGGEMNTEAFFGQGTRLTVV.

The rearrangement links TRBV13 to TRBJ2-1, with 8 bases that match TRBD2. This CDR3 spans 16 amino acids. The germline CDR1 and CDR2 sequences are PRHDT and FYEKMQ (reference sequence). J gave up 4 bases and V 1 base, and 6 bases lay outside the gene matches. CDR3 in DNA: TGTGCCAGCAGCTTAGATGGTAGCGGGGTTTACAATGAGCAGTTCTTC. Translating gives CASSLDGSGVYNEQFF.

This clone has only one observation. The gene calls are TRBV29-1 and TRBJ1-2; 8 bases fit TRBD1. Unmatched junction bases numbered 17, after V lost 8 bases and J lost 6 bases. Germline lookup yields CDR1 SQVTM and CDR2 ANQGSEA. The CDR3 covers 15 residues. This CDR3 reads CSTTGVAGGADGYTF. CDR3 nucleotides: TGCAGCACGACCGGGGTGGCAGGGGGCGCCGATGGCTACACCTTC.

This clone came up a few times. This sequence joins TRBV15 and TRBJ2-2, with 11 bases that match TRBD2. CDR1 and CDR2 from the germline V gene are LNHNV and YYDKDF (reference sequence). The J segment lost 8 bases and the V segment lost 3 bases, leaving 11 bases of the junction unmatched. The CDR3 loop spans 17 amino acids. Here the CDR3 reads CATSRGPGLADSGELFF. Written as DNA, the CDR3 is TGTGCCACCAGCAGGGGACCGGGACTAGCGGATTCGGGGGAGCTGTTTTTT. Combining the CDR3 with reference TRBV15 and TRBJ2-2 gives the whole variable domain DAMVIQNPRYQVTQFGKPVTLSCSQTLNHNVMYWYQQKSSQAPKLLFHYYDKDFNNEADTPDNFQSRRPNTSFCFLDIRSPGLGDTAMYLCATSRGPGLADSGELFFGEGSRLTVL.

This rearrangement joins TRBV27 to TRBJ1-5; TRBD1 might be the D (6 bases). This CDR3 is 16 amino acids long. The germline V gene has CDR1 MNHEY and CDR2 SMNVEV (reference sequence). Trimming took off 5 bases at V and 0 bases at J, with 14 bases between the two ends. The CDR3 region is CASSPSQGPSNQPQHF. CDR3 nucleotides: TGTGCCAGCAGTCCATCACAGGGCCCTAGCAATCAGCCCCAGCATTTT.

The rearrangement links TRBV6-5 to TRBJ1-1; unclear D gene. This CDR3 spans 12 amino acids. Trimming shortened V by 2 bases and J by 1 base, and 2 bases separated the two germline ends. The germline V gene encodes CDR1 MNHEY and CDR2 SVGAGI. CDR3 sequence: CASSYPNTEAFF. The CDR3 nucleotides read TGTGCCAGCAGTTACCCGAACACTGAAGCTTTCTTT.

The rearrangement uses TRBV5-1 and TRBJ2-1, with 10 positions matching TRBD2. The CDR3 runs to 14 residues. Germline trimming cut 5 bases from V and 4 bases from J; bases unmatched to any gene: 3. The V gene's germline CDR1 is SGHRS and CDR2 YFSETQ. The CDR3 nucleotides read TGCGCCAGCAGTACTAGCGGGGTATACAATGAGCAGTTCTTC. It translates to CASSTSGVYNEQFF.

The chain carries TRBV5-6 and TRBJ2-7; D not certain. Trimming left V 5 bases short and J 4 bases short, with 19 bases between. CDR1 is SGHDT and CDR2 is YYEEEE in the germline V gene. CDR3 length: 15 residues. The CDR3 reads CASSLGVDIFYEQYF. Here the CDR3 DNA reads TGTGCCAGCAGTTTAGGAGTTGACATTTTTTACGAGCAGTACTTC.

V and J are TRBV5-1 and TRBJ2-7, with D possibly being TRBD1 (6 bases). Between the trimmed V and J ends, which lost 3 bases and 0 bases, there was a span of 10 bases. Germline V lookup: CDR1 SGHRS, CDR2 YFSETQ. This CDR3 has 14 amino acids. Written as DNA, the CDR3 is TGCGCCAGCAGCTCTGGGACACTCTCCTACGAGCAGTACTTC. Translation: CASSSGTLSYEQYF.

This clone was seen only once. This chain connects TRBV18 to TRBJ1-1, with 8 nucleotides matching TRBD1. The CDR3 runs 14 residues. With 0 bases clipped from V and 12 bases from J, the junction kept 9 bases outside the gene matches. Looked up from germline, CDR1 is KGHSH and CDR2 is LQKENI. Here the CDR3 reads CASSPPRDRLLPFF. CDR3 nucleotide sequence: TGTGCCAGCTCACCACCCCGGGACAGGCTGCTGCCTTTCTTT.

This clone was seen a single time. The chain links TRBV18 to TRBJ1-1; TRBD1 is a possible D gene (6 bases). Deletions cut 1 base from V and 9 bases from J, with 9 bases between. The CDR3 spans 12 residues. Germline-derived CDR1 and CDR2 are KGHSH and LQKENI. DNA for the CDR3: TGTGCCAGCTCACCACGCGGGGGGCAAGCTTTCTTT. It yields the protein CASSPRGGQAFF.

The chain joins TRBV27 to TRBJ2-1; D is unresolved. Germline-derived CDR1 and CDR2 are MNHEY and SMNVEV (reference sequence). Trimming took 5 bases from V and 6 from J, leaving 8 bases between them. This CDR3 has 12 amino acids. The CDR3 region is CASSTLGNEQFF. Here the CDR3 DNA reads TGTGCCAGCAGTACTCTAGGCAATGAGCAGTTCTTC.

V usage is TRBV12-5 and J usage is TRBJ1-1, with 8 nucleotides matching TRBD1. This CDR3 spans 16 amino acids. The trim removed 1 base at V and 1 base at J, leaving 5 bases unmatched. Germline CDR1 reads LGHNT; CDR2 reads FRNRAP. The CDR3 coding sequence is TGTGCTAGTGGTTTGGCCGCCGGACAGGGGAACACTGAAGCTTTCTTT. Translation: CASGLAAGQGNTEAFF.

This clone showed up just once. The chain recombines TRBV19 with TRBJ2-3; tentative D call: TRBD2 (6 bases). Per the germline V gene, CDR1 is LNHDA and CDR2 is SQIVND (reference sequence). There are 14 residues in the CDR3. V lost 4 bases and J lost 5, with 13 bases in between. The CDR3 sequence: CASSKRASGDTQYF. The CDR3 bases are TGTGCCAGTAGTAAGCGGGCATCGGGAGATACGCAGTATTTT.

This sequence joins TRBV5-1 and TRBJ1-1; D call uncertain. Trimming cost V 0 bases and J 0 bases, with 12 bases left between them. Germline values: CDR1 SGHRS, CDR2 YFSETQ. This CDR3 has 16 residues. The CDR3 DNA is TGCGCCAGCAGCTTGGCCCCGGGGAAAATGAACACTGAAGCTTTCTTT. This codes for CASSLAPGKMNTEAFF.

The chain carries TRBV7-6 and TRBJ2-7; D may be TRBD1 or TRBD2 (5 bases each). The CDR3 extends over 16 amino acids. Per germline, CDR1 SGHVS and CDR2 FNYEAQ. V shed 1 base and J shed 0 bases, with 13 bases lying between them. The CDR3 loop reads CASSLGTGRSSYEQYF. The CDR3 region has the DNA TGTGCCAGCAGCTTAGGGACGGGGCGGAGCTCCTACGAGCAGTACTTC.

The CDR3 is CASSARGPSGEKLFF. CDR3 DNA: TGTGCCAGCAGTGCCAGGGGGCCAAGTGGTGAAAAACTGTTTTTT. V is TRBV6-5 and J is TRBJ1-4; 8 nucleotides match TRBD1. The CDR3 is 15 amino acids. The junction had 9 bases not matched to a gene; V was cut back by 5 bases and J by 7 bases. Germline CDR1 and CDR2: MNHEY and SVGAGI.

The chain combines TRBV11-1 with TRBJ2-3, with D tentatively TRBD1 (6 bases). CDR3 size: 14 residues. CDR1 and CDR2 from the germline V gene are SGHAT and FQDESV (reference sequence). Between the trimmed V and J ends, which lost 1 base and 8 bases, there was a span of 13 bases. The CDR3 nucleotides are TGTGCCAGCAGCTTAGACCCTAACAGGGTTACGCAGTATTTT. This translates into CASSLDPNRVTQYF.

This chain links TRBV7-2 with TRBJ1-6, with D unresolved. Trimming pared 1 base from V and 7 bases from J, leaving 5 bases between. The CDR3 extends over 13 amino acids. Germline CDR1 is SGHTA and CDR2 is FQGNSA. Here the CDR3 reads CASSLVTNSPLHF. The CDR3 nucleotides are TGTGCCAGCAGCTTAGTTACCAATTCACCCCTCCACTTT.